This record looks at one T cell receptor (beta chain) sequence and its context. What it binds is unknown. As for treatment: roughly 19 received Ad26.COV2.S at low or high dose, single or two shots; 5 received placebo; per-sample allocation not given. Sampling was performed 63 days after the first vaccine or placebo injection. A Boston adult aged 18-55 years was the donor. Germline V gene lookup returns CDR1 SGHTA and CDR2 FQGNSA. V lost 2 bases, J lost 2 bases, and 5 bases stayed unmatched. The length of the CDR3 is 15 residues. The sample comes from a study of Ad26.COV2.S vaccination and SARS-CoV-2 variants. Study-wide points: Total responses of T cells may have been underestimated by the analyses of TCR breadth and depth. Responses of spike-specific T cells (both CD8+ and CD4+) reportedly showed substantial breadth after vaccination. Breadth measured for non-spike TCRs was similar across vaccine and placebo recipients.

Repertoires were generated with immunoSEQ multiplex PCR, while TCRdb's copy carries only in-frame clones and drops some. The data show under 250,000 clones, 70% to 90% seen once. Material: peripheral blood, obtained in a trial of Ad26.COV2.S vaccine versus placebo. The TCR comes from a person between 18 and 60 years old who received the Ad26.COV2.S COVID-19 vaccine or a placebo. The V and J genes are TRBV7-2 and TRBJ2-7, with TRBD2 matching 8 bases. CDR3: CASSLSAGGTYEQYF. The CDR3 DNA reads as TGTGCCAGCAGCTTAAGCGCGGGGGGTACCTACGAGCAGTACTTC. Full variable domain (remainder filled in from reference TRBV7-2 and TRBJ2-7): GAGVSQSPSNKVTEKGKDVELRCDPISGHTALYWYRQSLGQGLEFLIYFQGNSAPDKSGLPSDRFSAERTGGSVSTLTIQRTQQEDSAVYLCASSLSAGGTYEQYFGPGTRLTVT.